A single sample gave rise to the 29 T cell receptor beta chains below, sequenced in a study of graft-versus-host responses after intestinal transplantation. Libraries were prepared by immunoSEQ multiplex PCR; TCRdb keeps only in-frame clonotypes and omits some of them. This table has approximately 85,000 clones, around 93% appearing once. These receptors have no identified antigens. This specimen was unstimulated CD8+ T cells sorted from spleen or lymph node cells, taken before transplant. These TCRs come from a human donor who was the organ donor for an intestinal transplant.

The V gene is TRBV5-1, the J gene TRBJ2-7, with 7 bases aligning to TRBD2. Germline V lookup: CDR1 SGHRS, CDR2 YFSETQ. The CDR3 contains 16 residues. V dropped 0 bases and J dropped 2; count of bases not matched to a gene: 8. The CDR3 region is CASSLAPSGPTYEQYF. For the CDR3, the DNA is TGCGCCAGCAGCTTGGCCCCTAGCGGCCCAACCTACGAGCAGTACTTC.

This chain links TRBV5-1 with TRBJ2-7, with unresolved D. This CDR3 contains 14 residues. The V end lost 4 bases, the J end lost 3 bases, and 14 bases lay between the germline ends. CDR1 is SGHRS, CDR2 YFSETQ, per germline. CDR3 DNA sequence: TGCGCCAGCAGCCGTACATGGCTTCGCTACGAGCAGTACTTC. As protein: CASSRTWLRYEQYF.

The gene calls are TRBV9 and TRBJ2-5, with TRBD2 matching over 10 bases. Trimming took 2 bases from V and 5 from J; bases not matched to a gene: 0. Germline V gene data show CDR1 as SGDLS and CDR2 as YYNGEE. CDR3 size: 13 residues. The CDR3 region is CASSVTSGETQYF. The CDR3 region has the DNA TGTGCCAGCAGCGTGACTAGCGGGGAGACCCAGTACTTC.

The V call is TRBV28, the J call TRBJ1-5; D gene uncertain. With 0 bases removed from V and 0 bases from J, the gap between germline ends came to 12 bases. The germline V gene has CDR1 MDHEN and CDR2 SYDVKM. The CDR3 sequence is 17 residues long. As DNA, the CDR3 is TGTGCCAGCAGTTTATGGGTTTTGGGTTATAGCAATCAGCCCCAGCATTTT. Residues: CASSLWVLGYSNQPQHF.

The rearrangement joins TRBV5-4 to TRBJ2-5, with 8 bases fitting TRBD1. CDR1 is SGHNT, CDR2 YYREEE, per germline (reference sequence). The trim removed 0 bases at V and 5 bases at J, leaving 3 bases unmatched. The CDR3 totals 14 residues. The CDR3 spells CASSLAGGEETQYF. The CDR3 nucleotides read TGTGCCAGCAGCTTGGCAGGGGGCGAGGAGACCCAGTACTTC.

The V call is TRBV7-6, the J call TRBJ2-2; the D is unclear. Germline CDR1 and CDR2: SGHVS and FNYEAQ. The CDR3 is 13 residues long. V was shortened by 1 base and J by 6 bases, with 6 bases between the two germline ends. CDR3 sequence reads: CASSLVAAGELFF. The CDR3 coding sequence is TGTGCCAGCAGCTTAGTTGCAGCCGGGGAGCTGTTTTTT.

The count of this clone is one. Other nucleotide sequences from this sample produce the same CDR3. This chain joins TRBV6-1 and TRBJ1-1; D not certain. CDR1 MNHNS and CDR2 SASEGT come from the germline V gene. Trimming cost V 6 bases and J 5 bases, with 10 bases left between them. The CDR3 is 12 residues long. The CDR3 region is CASRRSNTEAFF. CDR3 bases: TGTGCCAGCAGAAGATCGAATACTGAAGCTTTCTTT.

The CDR3: CASSPPAGYNEQFF. The CDR3 region has the DNA TGTGCCAGCAGCCCCCCCGCTGGTTACAATGAGCAGTTCTTC. V and J are TRBV9 and TRBJ2-1; D unresolved. Trimming pared 4 bases from V and 4 bases from J, leaving 12 bases between. Germline V gene sequence: CDR1 SGDLS, CDR2 YYNGEE. CDR3 length: 14 residues. The full variable domain, completed using reference TRBV9 and TRBJ2-1, is DSGVTQTPKHLITATGQRVTLRCSPRSGDLSVYWYQQSLDQGLQFLIQYYNGEERAKGNILERFSAQQFPDLHSELNLSSLELGDSALYFCASSPPAGYNEQFFGPGTRLTVL.

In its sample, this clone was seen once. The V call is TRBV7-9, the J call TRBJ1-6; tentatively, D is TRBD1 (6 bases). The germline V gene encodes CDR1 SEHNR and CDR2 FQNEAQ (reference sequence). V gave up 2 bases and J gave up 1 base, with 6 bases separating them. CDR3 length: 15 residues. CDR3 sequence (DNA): TGTGCCAGCAGCTTACAGGGGTCCTATAATTCACCCCTCCACTTT. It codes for CASSLQGSYNSPLHF.

The CDR3 spells CSARNRDTQYF. The CDR3 nucleotides read TGCAGTGCTAGGAATAGAGATACGCAGTATTTT. V and J are TRBV20-1 and TRBJ2-3; D is unclear. Looked up from germline, CDR1 is DFQATT and CDR2 is SNEGSKA (reference sequence). This CDR3 contains 11 residues. V was clipped by 3 bases and J by 5 bases, with 6 bases between them.

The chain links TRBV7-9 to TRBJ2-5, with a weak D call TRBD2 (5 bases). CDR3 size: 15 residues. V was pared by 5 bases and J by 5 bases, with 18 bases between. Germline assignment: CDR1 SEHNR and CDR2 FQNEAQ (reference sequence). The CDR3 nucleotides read TGTGCCAGCAGCCCGTCGGGGTCCGGCTGGGAGACCCAGTACTTC. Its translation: CASSPSGSGWETQYF.

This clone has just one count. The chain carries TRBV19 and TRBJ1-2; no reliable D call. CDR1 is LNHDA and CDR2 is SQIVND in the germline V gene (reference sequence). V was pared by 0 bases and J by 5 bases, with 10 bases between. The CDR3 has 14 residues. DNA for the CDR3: TGTGCCAGTAGTATAGATCCGAGGGATTATGGCTACACCTTC. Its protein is CASSIDPRDYGYTF. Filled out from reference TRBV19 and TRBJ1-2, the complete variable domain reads DGGITQSPKYLFRKEGQNVTLSCEQNLNHDAMYWYRQDPGQGLRLIYYSQIVNDFQKGDIAEGYSVSREKKESFPLTVTSAQKNPTAFYLCASSIDPRDYGYTFGSGTRLTVV.

CDR3 residues: CASSIHVENEQFF. The CDR3 DNA reads as TGTGCCAGTAGTATACACGTTGAGAATGAGCAGTTCTTC. This chain uses TRBV19 with TRBJ2-1; no reliable D call. The germline CDR1 and CDR2 sequences are LNHDA and SQIVND (reference sequence). V was shortened by 2 bases and J by 7 bases, with 9 bases between the two germline ends. The CDR3 runs to 13 residues.

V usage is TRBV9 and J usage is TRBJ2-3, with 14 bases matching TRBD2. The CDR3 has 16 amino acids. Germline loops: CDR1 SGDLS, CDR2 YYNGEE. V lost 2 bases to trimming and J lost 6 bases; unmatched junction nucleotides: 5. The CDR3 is CASSVGTSGSLDTQYF. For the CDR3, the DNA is TGTGCCAGCAGCGTGGGGACTAGCGGGAGTCTGGATACGCAGTATTTT.

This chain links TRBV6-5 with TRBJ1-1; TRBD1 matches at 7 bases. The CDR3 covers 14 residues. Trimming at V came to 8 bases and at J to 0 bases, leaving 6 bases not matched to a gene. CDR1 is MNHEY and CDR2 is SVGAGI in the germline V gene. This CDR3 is CASGGQTLNTEAFF. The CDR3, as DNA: TGTGCCAGCGGGGGACAGACCTTGAACACTGAAGCTTTCTTT.

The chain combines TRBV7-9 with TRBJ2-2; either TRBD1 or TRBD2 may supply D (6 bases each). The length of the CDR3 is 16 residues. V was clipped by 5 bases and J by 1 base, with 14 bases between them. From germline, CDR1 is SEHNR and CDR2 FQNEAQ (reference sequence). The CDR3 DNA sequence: TGTGCCAGCAGCCCGGGGGAAGGGGGGAACACCGGGGAGCTGTTTTTT. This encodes CASSPGEGGNTGELFF.

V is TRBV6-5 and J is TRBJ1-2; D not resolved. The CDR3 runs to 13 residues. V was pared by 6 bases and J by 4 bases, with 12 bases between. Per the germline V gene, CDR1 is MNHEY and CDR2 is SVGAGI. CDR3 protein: CASSLGPAYGYTF. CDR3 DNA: TGTGCCAGCAGCCTTGGGCCGGCCTATGGCTACACCTTC.

CDR3 in DNA: TGCGCCAGCAGCTTGAGACTAGTTGGTACAGATACGCAGTATTTT. Translated: CASSLRLVGTDTQYF. The V call is TRBV5-1, the J call TRBJ2-3, with D possibly TRBD2 on 6 matching bases. V lost 1 base and J 3 bases, leaving 12 bases between the germline ends. Germline V lookup: CDR1 SGHRS, CDR2 YFSETQ. There are 15 residues in the CDR3. Using reference TRBV5-1 and TRBJ2-3 for the parts outside the CDR3, the full variable domain is KAGVTQTPRYLIKTRGQQVTLSCSPISGHRSVSWYQQTPGQGLQFLFEYFSETQRNKGNFPGRFSGRQFSNSRSEMNVSTLELGDSALYLCASSLRLVGTDTQYFGPGTRLTVL.

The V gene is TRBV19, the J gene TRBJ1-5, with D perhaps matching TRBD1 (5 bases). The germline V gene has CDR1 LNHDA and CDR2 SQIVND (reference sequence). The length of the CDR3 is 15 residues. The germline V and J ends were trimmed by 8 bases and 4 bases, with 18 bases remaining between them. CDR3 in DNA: TGTGCCAGTGCTGAGGGACGTTCCTGGAATCAGCCCCAGCATTTT. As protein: CASAEGRSWNQPQHF.

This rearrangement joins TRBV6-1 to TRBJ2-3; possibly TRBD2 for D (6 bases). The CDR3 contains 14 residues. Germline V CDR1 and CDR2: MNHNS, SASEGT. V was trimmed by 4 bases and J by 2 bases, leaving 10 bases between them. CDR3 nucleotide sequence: TGTGCCAGCAGTGGCGGGATACTCACAGATACGCAGTATTTT. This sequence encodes CASSGGILTDTQYF.

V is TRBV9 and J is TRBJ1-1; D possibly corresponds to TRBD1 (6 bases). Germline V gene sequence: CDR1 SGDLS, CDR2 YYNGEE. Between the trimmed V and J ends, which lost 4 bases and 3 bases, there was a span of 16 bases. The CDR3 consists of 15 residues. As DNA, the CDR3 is TGTGCCAGCAGCCCATTGCCGGAGGGGGACACTGAAGCTTTCTTT. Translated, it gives CASSPLPEGDTEAFF.

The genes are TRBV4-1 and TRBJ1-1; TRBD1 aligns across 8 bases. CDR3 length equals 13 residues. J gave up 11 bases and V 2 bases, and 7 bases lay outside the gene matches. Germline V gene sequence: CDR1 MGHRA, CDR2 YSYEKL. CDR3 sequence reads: CASSQYTGGSAFF. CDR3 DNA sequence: TGCGCCAGCAGCCAATACACAGGGGGTTCGGCTTTCTTT.

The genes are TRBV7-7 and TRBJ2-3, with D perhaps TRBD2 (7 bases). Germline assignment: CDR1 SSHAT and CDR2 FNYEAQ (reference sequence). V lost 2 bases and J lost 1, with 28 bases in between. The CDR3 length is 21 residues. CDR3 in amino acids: CASSLLGGSGRDYSGTDTQYF. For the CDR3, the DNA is TGTGCCAGCAGCTTATTGGGGGGCTCTGGCCGGGACTACTCGGGCACAGATACGCAGTATTTT.

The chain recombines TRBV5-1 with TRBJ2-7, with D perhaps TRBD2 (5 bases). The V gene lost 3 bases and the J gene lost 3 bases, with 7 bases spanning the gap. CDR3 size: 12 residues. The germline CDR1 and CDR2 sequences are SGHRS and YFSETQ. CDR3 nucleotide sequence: TGCGCCAGCAGCTCCGGGAACTACGAGCAGTACTTC. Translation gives CASSSGNYEQYF.

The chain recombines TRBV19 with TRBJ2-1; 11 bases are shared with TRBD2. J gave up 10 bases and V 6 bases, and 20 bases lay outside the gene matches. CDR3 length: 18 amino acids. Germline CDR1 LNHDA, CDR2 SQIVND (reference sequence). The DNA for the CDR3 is TGTGCCAGTAGAGAGCGGCTACCGGGACTAGCGGAGACCAGGGAGCAGTTCTTC. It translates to CASRERLPGLAETREQFF.

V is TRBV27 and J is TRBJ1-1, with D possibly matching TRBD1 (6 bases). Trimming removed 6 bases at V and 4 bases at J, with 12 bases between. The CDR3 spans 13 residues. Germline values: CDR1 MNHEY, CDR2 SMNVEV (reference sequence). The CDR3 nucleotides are TGTGCCAGCAGAACAGGGTACGGCACTGAAGCTTTCTTT. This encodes CASRTGYGTEAFF.

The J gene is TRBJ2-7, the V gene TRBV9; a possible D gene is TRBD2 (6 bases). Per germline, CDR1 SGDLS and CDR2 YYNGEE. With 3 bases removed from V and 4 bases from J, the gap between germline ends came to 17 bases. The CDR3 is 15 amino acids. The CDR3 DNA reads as TGTGCCAGCAGCGGGGGGACTCTGCTCCCATACGAGCAGTACTTC. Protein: CASSGGTLLPYEQYF.

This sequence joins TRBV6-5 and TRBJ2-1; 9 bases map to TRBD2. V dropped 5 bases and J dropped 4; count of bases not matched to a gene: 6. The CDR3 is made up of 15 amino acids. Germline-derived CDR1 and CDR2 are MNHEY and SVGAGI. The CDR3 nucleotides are TGTGCCAGCAGTCTTAGCGGGGGCCCATACAATGAGCAGTTCTTC. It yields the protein CASSLSGGPYNEQFF.

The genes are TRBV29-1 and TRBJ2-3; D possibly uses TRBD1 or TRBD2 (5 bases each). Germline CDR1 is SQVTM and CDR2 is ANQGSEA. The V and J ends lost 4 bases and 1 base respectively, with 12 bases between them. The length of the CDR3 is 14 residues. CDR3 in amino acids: CSVAGTKGTDTQYF. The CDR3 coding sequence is TGCAGCGTTGCTGGGACGAAGGGCACAGATACGCAGTATTTT.